Below, 15 T cell receptor beta chains from the same sample are listed, as sequenced in a study of cytomegalovirus exposure and HLA in healthy donors. The primer mix had 60 Vbeta and 13 Jbeta primers. The table came from immunoSEQ multiplex PCR; TCRdb's copy has only in-frame clones and leaves some out. There are 87,000 or so clones in the sample; roughly 79% occur only once, and roughly 4.5% lies in the top ten. Material for sequencing was PBMCs. The receptors were gathered from a woman aged 40 to 50 in good health and CMV-seronegative.

This rearrangement joins TRBV7-2 to TRBJ1-1; D is unclear. V dropped 6 bases and J dropped 6 bases, with 11 bases sitting between them. CDR1 and CDR2 (germline): SGHTA, FQGNSA. The CDR3 extends over 12 amino acids. The CDR3 coding sequence is TGTGCCAGCAGGCCTCTAGCCCCTGAAGCTTTCTTT. This sequence encodes CASRPLAPEAFF.

V and J are TRBV7-2 and TRBJ2-7; TRBD1 matches 7 bases. Germline CDR1 reads SGHTA; CDR2 reads FQGNSA. The V and J ends lost 0 bases and 2 bases, in that order; junction bases with no gene match: 4. This CDR3 has 15 residues. CDR3 bases: TGTGCCAGCAGCTTAGCCGGGACAGTGGCCTACGAGCAGTACTTC. Its protein product is CASSLAGTVAYEQYF.

The chain links TRBV6-1 to TRBJ2-5, with TRBD1 matching over 8 bases. Germline lookup yields CDR1 MNHNS and CDR2 SASEGT. The CDR3 sequence is 15 residues long. The junction had 7 bases not matched to a gene; V was cut back by 3 bases and J by 4 bases. The CDR3 nucleotides read TGTGCCAGCAGTGACAGGGACAGGAGGGGAGAGACCCAGTACTTC. Translation gives CASSDRDRRGETQYF.

This clone was seen once. The chain recombines TRBV5-5 with TRBJ1-5; 8 positions match TRBD1. V shed 2 bases, J shed 5 bases, and the junction held 9 bases outside the gene matches. The germline CDR1 and CDR2 sequences are SGHKS and YYEKEE (reference sequence). This CDR3 contains 16 residues. DNA for the CDR3: TGTGCCAGCAGCTTAGGGGGACAGGCCATATATCAGCCCCAGCATTTT. It encodes CASSLGGQAIYQPQHF.

The genes are TRBV5-1 and TRBJ1-2; unclear D gene. V lost 2 bases, J lost 6 bases, and 11 bases lay in between. This CDR3 comprises 13 residues. CDR1 and CDR2 from the germline V gene are SGHRS and YFSETQ. The CDR3 protein is CASSFNLQDGYTF. For the CDR3, the DNA is TGCGCCAGCAGCTTCAATCTCCAGGATGGCTACACCTTC.

This chain joins TRBV25-1 and TRBJ2-3; possibly TRBD1 for D (6 bases). Germline V gives CDR1 MGHDK, CDR2 SYGVNS. The CDR3 contains 17 residues. V was clipped by 3 bases and J by 2 bases, with 18 bases between them. The CDR3 region is CASSDLGQGFYTDTQYF. The CDR3 bases are TGTGCCAGCAGTGATCTGGGTCAGGGGTTTTACACAGATACGCAGTATTTT.

The chain links TRBV4-1 to TRBJ2-3; 14 bases agree with TRBD2. The CDR3 is 16 amino acids. The trim removed 5 bases at V and 8 bases at J, leaving 9 bases unmatched. CDR1 and CDR2 (germline): MGHRA, YSYEKL. CDR3 in amino acids: CASSRTSGGRSGTQYF. Here the CDR3 DNA reads TGCGCCAGCAGCAGGACTAGCGGGGGGCGGAGTGGTACGCAGTATTTT.

As concerns this clone: Sequence at one end of the junction differs from germline and may be a read error. The rearrangement links TRBV7-9 to TRBJ1-2, with 7 bases lining up with TRBD1. CDR1 is SEHNR, CDR2 FQNEAQ, per germline (reference sequence). The length of the CDR3 is 12 residues. The CDR3 protein is CSSSLGQYGYTF. The DNA for the CDR3 is TGTTCCAGCAGCCTGGGACAGTATGGCTACACCTTC.

This chain links TRBV7-9 with TRBJ2-7; the match to TRBD2 covers 9 bases. This CDR3 comprises 14 residues. The J segment lost 5 bases and the V segment lost 8 bases, leaving 10 bases of the junction unmatched. CDR1 SEHNR and CDR2 FQNEAQ come from the germline V gene (reference sequence). CDR3 sequence: CASRESGGFNEQYF. In nucleotides, the CDR3 is TGTGCCAGCCGCGAAAGCGGGGGGTTTAACGAGCAGTACTTC.

The V call is TRBV6-5, the J call TRBJ2-5; D could derive from TRBD1 or TRBD2 (5 bases each). With the DNA end fitting TRBJ2-7 better, the J assignment may be wrong. CDR1 and CDR2 (germline): MNHEY, SVGAGI. This CDR3 comprises 13 residues. CDR3: CATSSGGSYEQYF. For the CDR3, the DNA is TGTGCCACCTCCTCTGGGGGCTCCTACGAGCAGTACTTC.

The V and J genes are TRBV28 and TRBJ1-2, with TRBD1 matching 10 bases. The CDR3 is 17 amino acids. Per the germline V gene, CDR1 is MDHEN and CDR2 is SYDVKM. After removal of 6 bases from V and 3 bases from J, the junction contained 13 bases not matched to a gene. The CDR3 DNA sequence: TGTGCCAGCAGACTACCCTCGACAGGGGGCGTGGACTATGGCTACACCTTC. This translates into CASRLPSTGGVDYGYTF.

This clone showed up just a few times. J is TRBJ1-3 and V is TRBV6-6, with D unclear. Germline V lookup: CDR1 MNHNY, CDR2 SVGAGI (reference sequence). Trimming removed 3 bases at V and 4 bases at J, with 10 bases between. The CDR3 is 14 residues long. The CDR3 spells CASSYPGSGNTIYF. DNA of the CDR3: TGTGCCAGCAGTTATCCTGGCTCCGGAAACACCATATATTTT.

The chain links TRBV10-2 to TRBJ1-1, with a tentative D call TRBD1 (6 bases). V dropped 8 bases and J dropped 8 bases, with 21 bases sitting between them. The CDR3 consists of 14 residues. Germline-derived CDR1 and CDR2 are WSHSY and SAAADI. The CDR3 protein is CASQGFDRLSEAFF. The CDR3 bases are TGCGCCAGCCAGGGGTTTGACCGGTTAAGCGAAGCTTTCTTT.

This chain uses TRBV5-1 with TRBJ2-5, with D possibly TRBD1 on 5 matching bases. The germline V and J ends were trimmed by 4 bases and 0 bases, with 10 bases remaining between them. The CDR3 is made up of 14 amino acids. Germline values: CDR1 SGHRS, CDR2 YFSETQ. The CDR3 coding sequence is TGCGCCAGCAGCCAACGACAGAACCAAGAGACCCAGTACTTC. Translation: CASSQRQNQETQYF.

The V gene is TRBV5-6, the J gene TRBJ2-5, with D perhaps TRBD1 (5 bases). CDR1 is SGHDT, CDR2 YYEEEE, per germline. The CDR3 runs 13 residues. V was shortened by 4 bases and J by 2 bases, with 9 bases between the two germline ends. DNA for the CDR3: TGTGCCAGCAGCCCCAGGGAACAAGAGACCCAGTACTTC. It yields the protein CASSPREQETQYF.